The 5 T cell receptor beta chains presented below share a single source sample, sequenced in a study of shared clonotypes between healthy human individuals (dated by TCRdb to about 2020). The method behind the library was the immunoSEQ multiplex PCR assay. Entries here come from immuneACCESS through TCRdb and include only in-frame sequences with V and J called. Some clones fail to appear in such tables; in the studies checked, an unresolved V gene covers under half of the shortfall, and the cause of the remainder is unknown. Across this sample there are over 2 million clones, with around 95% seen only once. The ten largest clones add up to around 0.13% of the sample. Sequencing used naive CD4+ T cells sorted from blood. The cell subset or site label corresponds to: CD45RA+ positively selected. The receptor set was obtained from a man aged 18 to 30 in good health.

The CDR3 reads CASSRGQGGFAYEQYF. For the CDR3, the DNA is TGTGCCAGCAGCAGAGGACAGGGAGGTTTTGCCTACGAGCAGTACTTC. The rearrangement links TRBV2 to TRBJ2-7; the match to TRBD1 covers 8 bases. The V segment lost 6 bases and the J segment 2 bases; nucleotides outside the gene matches: 12. Per the germline V gene, CDR1 is SNHLY and CDR2 is FYNNEI. The CDR3 consists of 16 residues.

CDR3 bases: TGTGCCAGCAGCACTGGGTTACCAAGCTCCTACAATGAGCAGTTCTTC. Translation gives CASSTGLPSSYNEQFF. The chain recombines TRBV5-6 with TRBJ2-1; D gene unclear. The V gene's germline CDR1 is SGHDT and CDR2 YYEEEE. The V end was cut by 4 bases, the J end by 0 bases, with 14 bases between. CDR3 length: 16 amino acids.

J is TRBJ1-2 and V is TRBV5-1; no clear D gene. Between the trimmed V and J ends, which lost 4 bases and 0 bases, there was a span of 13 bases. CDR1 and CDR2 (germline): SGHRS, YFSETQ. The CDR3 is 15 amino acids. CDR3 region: CASSPPSSANYGYTF. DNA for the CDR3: TGCGCCAGCAGCCCCCCCTCGTCGGCTAACTATGGCTACACCTTC.

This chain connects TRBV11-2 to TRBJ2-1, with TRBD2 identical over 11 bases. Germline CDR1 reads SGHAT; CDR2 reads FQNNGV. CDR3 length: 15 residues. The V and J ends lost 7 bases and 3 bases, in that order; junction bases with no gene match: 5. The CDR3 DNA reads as TGTGCCAGCAAACGGGGACTAGCGGTCTACAATGAGCAGTTCTTC. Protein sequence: CASKRGLAVYNEQFF.

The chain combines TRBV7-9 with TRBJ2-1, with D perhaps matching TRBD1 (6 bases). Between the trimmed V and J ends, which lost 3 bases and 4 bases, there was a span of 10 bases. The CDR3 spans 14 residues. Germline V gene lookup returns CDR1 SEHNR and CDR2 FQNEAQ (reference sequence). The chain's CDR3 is CASSFVGQYNEQFF. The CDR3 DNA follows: TGTGCCAGCAGCTTTGTTGGACAGTACAATGAGCAGTTCTTC.